This TCR beta chain originates from a study of T cells in localized non-small cell lung cancer. A remark on this clone: What it binds is unknown.

Using immunoSEQ multiplex PCR, the repertoire was profiled, and TCRdb retains in-frame clones only, with some absent. The sample holds about 29,000 clones, 80% to 90% seen once. Regarding the study as a whole: Tumor showed lower T cell clonality than uninvolved adjacent lung, where it was highest. Patients showing higher blood T cell density tended to see longer overall survival. A median of about 54 of the top 100 tumor clones appeared in adjacent lung, which was paired and uninvolved.

V shed 6 bases and J 5 bases; nucleotides not matched to a gene: 3. This CDR3 is 14 amino acids long. CDR1 is MNHNS and CDR2 is SASEGT in the germline V gene. The gene calls are TRBV6-1 and TRBJ2-3, with 12 bases lining up with TRBD2. The sequencing here drew on peripheral blood, taken before any cancer treatment. The receptor was derived from a woman between 35 and 75 years old with stage I lung adenocarcinoma. CDR3 sequence reads: CASRRLAGVDTQYF. CDR3 bases: TGTGCCAGCAGAAGACTAGCGGGAGTAGATACGCAGTATTTT.